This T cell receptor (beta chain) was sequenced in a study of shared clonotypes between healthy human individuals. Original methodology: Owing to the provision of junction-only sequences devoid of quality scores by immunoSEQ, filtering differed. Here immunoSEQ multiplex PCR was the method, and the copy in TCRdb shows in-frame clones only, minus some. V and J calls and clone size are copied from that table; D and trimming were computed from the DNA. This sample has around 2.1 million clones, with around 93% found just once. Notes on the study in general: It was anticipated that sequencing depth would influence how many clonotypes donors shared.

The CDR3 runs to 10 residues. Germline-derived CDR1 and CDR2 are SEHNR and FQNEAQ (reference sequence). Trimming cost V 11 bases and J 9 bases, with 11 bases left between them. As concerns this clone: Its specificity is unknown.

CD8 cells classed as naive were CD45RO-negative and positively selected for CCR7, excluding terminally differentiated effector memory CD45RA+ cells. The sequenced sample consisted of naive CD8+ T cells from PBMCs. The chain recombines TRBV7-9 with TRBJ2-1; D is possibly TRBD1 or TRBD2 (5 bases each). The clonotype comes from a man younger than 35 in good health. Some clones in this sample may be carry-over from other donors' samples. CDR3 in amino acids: CALWDAEQFF. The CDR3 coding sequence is TGTGCCTTGTGGGACGCTGAGCAGTTCTTC.